This TCR beta chain is from a study of Ad26.COV2.S vaccination and SARS-CoV-2 variants. Study information: Vaccine-arm donor from the placebo-controlled COV1001 Ad26.COV2.S trial. Into the muscle, Ad26.COV2.S was dosed once or twice, 56 days apart.

In this sample, this clone turned up once. Data came from immunoSEQ multiplex PCR; TCRdb stores just in-frame clones and leaves some out. The sample shows some 480,000 clones, approximately 88% of them seen only once. CDR1 is SGHRS, CDR2 YFSETQ, per germline. V lost 1 base and J 2 bases, leaving 12 bases between the germline ends. The CDR3 is 16 residues long. Stated treatment: about 20 received Ad26.COV2.S at low or high dose, single or two shots; a few received placebo; per-sample allocation not given. Following the first vaccine or placebo injection, samples were taken on day 63. This chain links TRBV5-1 with TRBJ2-2, with D perhaps given as TRBD1 or TRBD2 (5 bases each). This TCR was recovered from a person between 18 and 65 years old who received the Ad26.COV2.S COVID-19 vaccine or a placebo. This sample comprised peripheral blood, obtained in a trial of Ad26.COV2.S vaccine versus placebo. CDR3 in DNA: TGCGCCAGCAGCTTGTTGGGGACCCTTAACACCGGGGAGCTGTTTTTT. This gives the protein CASSLLGTLNTGELFF.